This T cell receptor (beta chain) was documented in a study of blood T cells in healthy people across ages. Broader study findings: There were more naive CD4+ cells and higher diversity in long-lived donors than in aged donors. Changes in expanded clonotypes were possibly confounded, as the CMV status of donors was unknown. Unsorted PBMC material precluded a definitive naive versus antigen-experienced comparison.

Donor samples were obtained from healthy Caucasian individuals from Russia, aged about 6 to 100. This CDR3 region has 15 residues. V shed 3 bases and J shed 1 base, with 9 bases lying between them. Germline V gives CDR1 LNHNV, CDR2 YYDKDF (reference sequence). A second about 6 to 12 cycle PCR used barcoded and J-beta primers. TCRdb itself ran the 5' RACE reads through MiXCR, one entry per CDR3 protein. The sample records some 1.4 million distinct CDR3 sequences, around two fifths being singletons. With regard to this clonotype: Its antigen is unknown.

The rearrangement uses TRBV15 and TRBJ2-2, with a weak D call TRBD1 (6 bases). Source material: blood. The receptor's source is a young woman in good health. The CDR3 here is CATSRGHLNTGELFF. Here the CDR3 DNA reads TGTGCCACCAGCAGGGGACACCTGAACACCGGGGAGCTGTTTTTT.